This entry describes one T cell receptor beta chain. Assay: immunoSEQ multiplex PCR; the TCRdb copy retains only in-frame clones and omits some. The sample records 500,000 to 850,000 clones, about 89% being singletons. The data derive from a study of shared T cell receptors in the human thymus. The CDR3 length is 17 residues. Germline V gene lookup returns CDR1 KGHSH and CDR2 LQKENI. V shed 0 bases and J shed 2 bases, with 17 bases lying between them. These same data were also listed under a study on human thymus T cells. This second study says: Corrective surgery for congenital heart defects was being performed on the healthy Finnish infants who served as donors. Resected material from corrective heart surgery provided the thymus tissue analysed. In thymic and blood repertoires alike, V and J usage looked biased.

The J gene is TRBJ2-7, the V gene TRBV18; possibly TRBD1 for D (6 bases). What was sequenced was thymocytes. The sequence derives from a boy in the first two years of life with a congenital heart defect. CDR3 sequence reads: CASSPPRVADSTYEQYF. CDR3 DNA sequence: TGTGCCAGCTCACCACCCAGGGTGGCGGACAGCACCTACGAGCAGTACTTC.